This TCR beta chain was retrieved from a study of CD8+CD57+ T cells in acquired aplastic anemia. Study information: DNA recovered from sorted CD4+ and CD8+ cells had a mean of approximately 3 ug. Study-level results: Shared by patients and controls, approximately 29 CD8+ CDR3s were abundant in patients. Patients and healthy controls showed no significant CD8+ Simpson's diversity difference.

Researchers used genomic DNA as the template to profile TCR beta VDJ and CDR3. TCRdb recomputed calls from the reads with MiXCR, one row per CDR3 protein. The sample has around 200,000 distinct CDR3 sequences, about three fifths seen once. The authors sequenced patients whose flow cytometry had shown CD8+CD57+ cell expansion. Receipt of therapy had not occurred in any patient by the time of blood sampling. This clonotype was counted only a few times. Its antigen is not known. CDR3 size: 13 residues. The germline V gene has CDR1 SEHNR and CDR2 FQNEAQ (reference sequence). The V gene lost 4 bases and the J gene lost 0 bases, with 5 bases spanning the gap.

The chain couples TRBV7-9 to TRBJ2-3; D is unclear. The source is a human donor with aplastic anemia. Sample: sorted CD4+, CD8+, or CD8+CD57+ T cells (not recorded which) from PBMCs. The CDR3 sequence: CASSSDSTDTQYF. CDR3 nucleotides: TGTGCCAGCAGCTCTGACAGCACAGATACGCAGTATTTT.